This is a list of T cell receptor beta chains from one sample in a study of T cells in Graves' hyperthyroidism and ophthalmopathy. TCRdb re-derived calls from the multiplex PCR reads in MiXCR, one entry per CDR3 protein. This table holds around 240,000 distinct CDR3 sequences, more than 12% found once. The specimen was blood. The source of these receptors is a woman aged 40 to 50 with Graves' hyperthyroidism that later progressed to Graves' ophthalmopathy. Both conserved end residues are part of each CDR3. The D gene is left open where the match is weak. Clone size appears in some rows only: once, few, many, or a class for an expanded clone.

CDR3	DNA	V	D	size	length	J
CATSDFWAGSNEQFF	TGTGCCACCAGTGATTTCTGGGCCGGGTCCAATGAGCAGTTCTTC	TRBV24-1	.	many	15	TRBJ2-1
CASSQDLWTGELFF	TGTGCCAGCAGCCAAGATCTGTGGACCGGGGAGCTGTTTTTT	TRBV3-1	.	many	14	TRBJ2-2
CASSVGGGMYEQFF	TGTGCCAGCAGCGTAGGGGGAGGTATGTATGAGCAGTTCTTC	TRBV9	.	.	14	TRBJ2-1
CASSFDRGFGYTF	TGTGCCAGCAGTTTCGACAGGGGATTTGGCTACACCTTC	TRBV28	TRBD1	many	13	TRBJ1-2
CASSLGQGLETQYF	TGTGCCAGCAGCTTAGGGCAGGGTTTAGAGACCCAGTACTTC	TRBV12-3/TRBV12-4	.	many	14	TRBJ2-5
CASSYSWQHHNSPLHF	TGTGCCAGCAGTTACTCGTGGCAGCATCATAATTCACCCCTCCACTTT	TRBV6-5	.	many	16	TRBJ1-6
CASSQALSHWETQYF	TGTGCCAGCAGTCAGGCGCTCTCACATTGGGAGACCCAGTACTTC	TRBV6-1	.	many	15	TRBJ2-5
CAWRHYTGELFF	TGTGCCTGGAGGCATTACACCGGGGAGCTGTTTTTT	TRBV30	.	many	12	TRBJ2-2
CASSLGIWPGQGAPEQYF	TGTGCCAGCAGCTTGGGGATTTGGCCCGGGCAGGGGGCTCCCGAGCAGTACTTC	TRBV5-6	TRBD1	many	18	TRBJ2-7
CASSIGFGNQPQHF	TGTGCCAGTAGTATTGGATTTGGCAATCAGCCCCAGCATTTT	TRBV19	.	many	14	TRBJ1-5
CATQPGPDNEKLFF	TGTGCCACCCAACCCGGCCCCGATAATGAAAAACTGTTTTTT	TRBV6-1	.	many	14	TRBJ1-4
CASSIGLAGGADTQYF	TGTGCCAGCAGCATCGGACTAGCGGGGGGTGCAGATACGCAGTATTTT	TRBV7-3	TRBD2	many	16	TRBJ2-3
CASSLRARAYEQYF	TGTGCCAGCAGTTTAAGGGCGCGAGCCTACGAGCAGTACTTC	TRBV28	.	.	14	TRBJ2-7
CASSAKALAGYNEQFF	TGTGCCAGCAGCGCAAAGGCACTAGCGGGTTACAATGAGCAGTTCTTC	TRBV7-8	TRBD2	many	16	TRBJ2-1
CASDETGRDTEAFF	TGTGCCAGCGACGAAACAGGGAGGGACACTGAAGCTTTCTTT	TRBV28	.	many	14	TRBJ1-1
CASSQVEGKDEAFF	TGTGCCAGCAGCCAAGTGGAGGGGAAGGATGAAGCTTTCTTT	TRBV3-1	.	many	14	TRBJ1-1
CASSFPRGTSGRTYEQYF	TGTGCCAGCAGTTTTCCCCGGGGGACTAGCGGGAGGACGTACGAGCAGTACTTC	TRBV28	TRBD2	.	18	TRBJ2-7
CASSLRTGNEQFF	TGTGCCAGCAGTCTCCGGACAGGCAATGAGCAGTTCTTC	TRBV12-3/TRBV12-4	TRBD1	.	13	TRBJ2-1
CAWTTNLAGEFETQYF	TGTGCCTGGACTACCAATCTAGCGGGAGAATTCGAGACCCAGTACTTC	TRBV30	TRBD2	many	16	TRBJ2-5
CASSGSLGRVGKNEQYF	TGTGCCAGCAGCGGCTCCTTGGGACGAGTCGGGAAGAACGAGCAGTACTTC	TRBV5-8	.	.	17	TRBJ2-7
CASSLVGDRADEQFF	TGTGCCAGCAGCTTAGTGGGGGACAGGGCTGATGAGCAGTTCTTC	TRBV7-2	TRBD1	many	15	TRBJ2-1
CASSLEASGYNEQFF	TGTGCCAGCAGTTTAGAGGCTAGCGGTTACAATGAGCAGTTCTTC	TRBV12-3/TRBV12-4	TRBD2	many	15	TRBJ2-1
CSARDSLISYEQYF	TGCAGTGCTAGAGATAGTTTAATCTCCTACGAGCAGTACTTC	TRBV20-1	.	many	14	TRBJ2-7
CASSFYRSYEQYF	TGTGCCAGCAGTTTCTACAGAAGCTACGAGCAGTACTTC	TRBV12-3/TRBV12-4	.	many	13	TRBJ2-7
CASRYIARTGGHRMNTEAFF	TGTGCCAGCAGGTATATCGCCCGGACAGGGGGTCATCGCATGAACACTGAAGCTTTCTTT	TRBV6-9	TRBD1	.	20	TRBJ1-1
CASSIKVLGTRNQPQHF	TGTGCCAGCAGCATAAAGGTCCTAGGCACGCGCAATCAGCCCCAGCATTTT	TRBV12-3/TRBV12-4	.	many	17	TRBJ1-5
CASNPRMGGETQYF	TGTGCCAGCAACCCAAGGATGGGGGGAGAGACCCAGTACTTC	TRBV28	.	many	14	TRBJ2-5
CSAIDARASSYGYTF	TGCAGTGCCATAGACGCCAGGGCGTCGAGCTATGGCTACACCTTC	TRBV20-1	.	few	15	TRBJ1-2
CASRLPPRGTLLNYGYTF	TGTGCCAGCCGCCTACCCCCCAGGGGGACCCTCCTAAACTATGGCTACACCTTC	TRBV12-3/TRBV12-4	TRBD1	few	18	TRBJ1-2
CASSLRDDSYEQYF	TGTGCCAGCAGTCTCCGGGACGACTCCTACGAGCAGTACTTC	TRBV6-2/TRBV6-3	.	.	14	TRBJ2-7
CASSQGLSPDTQYF	TGTGCCAGCAGCCAGGGACTTAGCCCAGATACGCAGTATTTT	TRBV5-4	.	.	14	TRBJ2-3
CASSGIWGATDTQYF	TGCGCCAGCAGCGGAATCTGGGGAGCCACAGATACGCAGTATTTT	TRBV5-1	.	many	15	TRBJ2-3
CASSLETRTGGYTF	TGTGCCAGTAGTCTTGAGACCAGGACTGGTGGCTACACCTTC	TRBV19	.	many	14	TRBJ1-2
CASGPGQPYNEQFF	TGTGCCAGTGGCCCCGGACAGCCCTACAATGAGCAGTTCTTC	TRBV19	.	few	14	TRBJ2-1